These 30 T cell receptor beta chains were all obtained from the same sample, sequenced in a study of CD8 T cells in ankylosing spondylitis (dated by TCRdb to 2015 to 2018). The library was generated by 5' RACE. Reads for this sample came from an Illumina HiSeq 2500. Starting from the raw public reads, TCRdb applied fastp trimming at Q25, assembled clones with MiXCR and retained in-frame beta chains. Rows are combined by CDR3 protein, so each entry shows the most common genes and DNA. The sample data list 300,000 to 350,000 distinct CDR3 sequences, and around a tenth of these were observed just once. In total, the top ten clones hold roughly 9% of the sample. The sample taken for sequencing was blood, either unsorted or a sorted T cell fraction (not recorded which). These receptors originate from a female donor with ankylosing spondylitis or in good health (not recorded which).

In this sample, this clonotype turned up many times. This chain joins TRBV6-5 and TRBJ1-4; D is undetermined. The V end was cut by 1 base, the J end by 8 bases, with 17 bases between. Germline V gene lookup returns CDR1 MNHEY and CDR2 SVGAGI. CDR3 size: 16 residues. The CDR3 DNA sequence: TGTGCCAGCAGTTACTTGTCGGTACGAGACGGGGAAAAACTGTTTTTT. Protein product: CASSYLSVRDGEKLFF.

The rearrangement joins TRBV28 to TRBJ2-3; TRBD2 aligns across 7 bases. Losses at the gene ends were 8 bases for V and 4 bases for J; bases not matched to a gene: 12. CDR3 size: 15 residues. Germline values: CDR1 MDHEN, CDR2 SYDVKM. The CDR3 sequence is CASLSGTKVPDTQYF. CDR3 coding DNA: TGTGCCAGCCTCAGCGGGACCAAGGTTCCAGATACGCAGTATTTT.

This clonotype was observed at least ten times. This chain uses TRBV7-9 with TRBJ2-3, with 9 bases matching TRBD2. Looked up from germline, CDR1 is SEHNR and CDR2 is FQNEAQ (reference sequence). After removal of 5 bases from V and 5 bases from J, the junction contained 11 bases not matched to a gene. The CDR3 extends over 16 amino acids. The CDR3 DNA follows: TGTGCCAGCAGCCCTGACGCGGGAGGGGGAAGAGATACGCAGTATTTT. It encodes CASSPDAGGGRDTQYF.

This clonotype was seen repeatedly, ten times or more. CDR3 in amino acids: CASSPLGGGVLYNEQFF. CDR3 nucleotides: TGTGCCAGCAGCCCCTTGGGCGGGGGGGTTCTTTACAATGAGCAGTTCTTC. The chain links TRBV2 to TRBJ2-1, with TRBD2 identical over 9 bases. Per germline, CDR1 SNHLY and CDR2 FYNNEI. The CDR3 is made up of 17 amino acids. Unmatched junction bases numbered 13, after V lost 6 bases and J lost 4 bases. The full variable domain, in which reference TRBV2 and TRBJ2-1 provide the parts outside the CDR3, is EPEVTQTPSHQVTQMGQEVILRCVPISNHLYFYWYRQILGQKVEFLVSFYNNEISEKSEIFDDQFSVERPDGSNFTLKIRSTKLEDSAMYFCASSPLGGGVLYNEQFFGPGTRLTVL.

This clonotype was seen at least ten times. The rearrangement uses TRBV5-1 and TRBJ2-5; no reliable D call. The CDR3 is 13 amino acids. Trimming took off 3 bases at V and 0 bases at J, with 6 bases between the two ends. The germline CDR1 and CDR2 sequences are SGHRS and YFSETQ. The DNA for the CDR3 is TGCGCCAGCAGCTCCGTGTACCAAGAGACCCAGTACTTC. Translated: CASSSVYQETQYF.

This clonotype was recorded many times. The rearrangement links TRBV5-1 to TRBJ1-2, with a weak D call TRBD1 (5 bases). Trimming removed 0 bases at V and 8 bases at J, with 14 bases between. Per the germline V gene, CDR1 is SGHRS and CDR2 is YFSETQ. This CDR3 is 14 amino acids long. CDR3 DNA sequence: TGCGCCAGCAGCTTGGCTCCAGGAGCAGGGGGCTACACCTTC. Translating gives CASSLAPGAGGYTF.

This clonotype was detected many times. The chain employs TRBV10-3 and TRBJ2-2; maybe TRBD2 (5 bases). CDR3 size: 13 residues. The V gene's germline CDR1 is ENHRY and CDR2 SYGVKD. Trimming took off 10 bases at V and 5 bases at J, with 14 bases between the two ends. The CDR3 region is CATRSEGTGELFF. For the CDR3, the DNA is TGTGCCACCCGTTCTGAGGGTACCGGGGAGCTGTTTTTT.

This clonotype was observed a few times. The V call is TRBV4-1, the J call TRBJ2-7; TRBD1 or TRBD2 may be the D gene (5 bases each). The CDR3 loop spans 14 amino acids. The germline gives CDR1 MGHRA, CDR2 YSYEKL. The germline V and J ends were trimmed by 1 base and 3 bases, with 10 bases remaining between them. CDR3: CASSQARGYYEQYF. DNA of the CDR3: TGCGCCAGCAGCCAAGCGAGGGGATACTACGAGCAGTACTTC.

This clonotype was observed at least ten times. The chain recombines TRBV20-1 with TRBJ1-3; 7 bases align to TRBD1. This CDR3 contains 17 residues. J lost 0 bases, V lost 5 bases, and 13 bases had no gene match. Germline lookup yields CDR1 DFQATT and CDR2 SNEGSKA (reference sequence). CDR3: CSAADRVRLNSGNTIYF. The CDR3 DNA follows: TGCAGTGCTGCAGACAGGGTCAGGTTGAACTCTGGAAACACCATATATTTT.

This rearrangement joins TRBV7-9 to TRBJ1-1, with TRBD1 matching 8 bases. Trimming cost V 8 bases and J 5 bases; bases outside gene matches: 10. The CDR3 is made up of 14 amino acids. Germline V lookup: CDR1 SEHNR, CDR2 FQNEAQ (reference sequence). In DNA form, the CDR3 reads TGTGCCAGCGCTGGACAGGGAAGGGGAACTGAAGCTTTCTTT. This sequence encodes CASAGQGRGTEAFF.

A note on this clonotype: At one boundary the junction diverges from the germline segment, which might be a read error. The chain links TRBV11-3 to TRBJ2-1; 11 bases match TRBD1. The CDR3 contains 17 residues. Germline CDR1 reads SGHNT; CDR2 reads YENEEA. The CDR3 region has the DNA TGTGCCAGCGGCTTAGGGGGCTCGGGACAGGGGGTAAATGAGCAGTTCTTC. Translating it yields CASGLGGSGQGVNEQFF.

The genes are TRBV5-1 and TRBJ2-2; D is perhaps TRBD2 (6 bases). Germline-derived CDR1 and CDR2 are SGHRS and YFSETQ. Trimming took 7 bases from V and 0 from J, leaving 10 bases between them. The CDR3 spans 14 residues. CDR3: CASGGPANTGELFF. CDR3 DNA: TGCGCCAGCGGAGGGCCGGCGAACACCGGGGAGCTGTTTTTT.

This clonotype showed up many times. The chain is built from TRBV5-1 and TRBJ1-1, with D tentatively TRBD1 (6 bases). Trimming removed 2 bases from V and 4 bases from J, with 15 bases in between. CDR3 length equals 15 residues. Germline V lookup: CDR1 SGHRS, CDR2 YFSETQ. The CDR3 coding sequence is TGCGCCAGCAGCTTACAGGGTGGAAGAGGCACTGAAGCTTTCTTT. Its protein is CASSLQGGRGTEAFF.

This clonotype showed up many times. The chain's CDR3 is CSASGDTGELFF. In nucleotides, the CDR3 is TGCAGTGCTAGTGGGGACACCGGGGAGCTGTTTTTT. This sequence joins TRBV20-1 and TRBJ2-2, with D unresolved. Germline CDR1 reads DFQATT; CDR2 reads SNEGSKA (reference sequence). V dropped 3 bases and J dropped 3 bases, with 5 bases sitting between them. The CDR3 is made up of 12 amino acids.

The V call is TRBV9, the J call TRBJ2-5; no definite D call. Trimming left V 0 bases short and J 5 bases short, with 14 bases between. This CDR3 has 15 amino acids. The germline V gene has CDR1 SGDLS and CDR2 YYNGEE. The CDR3 bases are TGTGCCAGCAGCGTAGCCACCGAGGCTCCCGAGACCCAGTACTTC. This translates into CASSVATEAPETQYF.

This rearrangement joins TRBV20-1 to TRBJ2-7; TRBD2 might be the D (5 bases). This CDR3 comprises 11 residues. Trimming took off 3 bases at V and 6 bases at J, with 9 bases between the two ends. Germline CDR1 is DFQATT and CDR2 is SNEGSKA (reference sequence). This CDR3 reads CSASVGSEQYF. The CDR3 DNA reads as TGCAGTGCTAGTGTTGGGAGCGAGCAGTACTTC.

There are a few counts of this clonotype. The chain employs TRBV5-1 and TRBJ1-3; possible D gene TRBD1, 6 bases. V shed 4 bases and J shed 2 bases, with 13 bases lying between them. This CDR3 comprises 15 residues. Looked up from germline, CDR1 is SGHRS and CDR2 is YFSETQ. The CDR3 DNA follows: TGCGCCAGCAGCGCGACAGGATCAACTGGAAACACCATATATTTT. Encoded protein: CASSATGSTGNTIYF. Full variable domain (rest looked up from reference TRBV5-1 and TRBJ1-3): KAGVTQTPRYLIKTRGQQVTLSCSPISGHRSVSWYQQTPGQGLQFLFEYFSETQRNKGNFPGRFSGRQFSNSRSEMNVSTLELGDSALYLCASSATGSTGNTIYFGEGSWLTVV.

A remark on this clonotype: A read error may explain this, as a much larger clone is one base away. V usage is TRBV20-1 and J usage is TRBJ1-5, with 7 bases lining up with TRBD1. The length of the CDR3 is 16 residues. Germline V lookup: CDR1 DFQATT, CDR2 SNEGSKA (reference sequence). Losses at the gene ends were 6 bases for V and 0 bases for J; bases not matched to a gene: 11. Here the CDR3 reads CSAPNTGAHSNQPQHF. The CDR3 DNA follows: TGCAGTGCACCAAATACAGGGGCCCATAGCAATCAGCCCCAGCATTTT.

CDR3 loop: CAVQARGTYEQYF. Written as DNA, the CDR3 is TGTGCCGTGCAGGCCAGGGGCACCTACGAGCAGTACTTC. This chain uses TRBV12-3 or TRBV12-4 with TRBJ2-7; maybe TRBD1 (6 bases). This CDR3 has 13 residues. V was trimmed by 11 bases and J by 2 bases, leaving 16 bases between them.

This clonotype was found a few times. The chain has TRBV20-1 and TRBJ2-1, with 7 nucleotides matching TRBD2. The V gene end was trimmed by 0 bases and the J gene end by 1 base; junction bases not matched to a gene: 9. The CDR3 extends over 17 amino acids. In germline, CDR1 is DFQATT, CDR2 SNEGSKA (reference sequence). The CDR3 region has the DNA TGCAGTGCTAGAGATAGTGGGAGGGGACCTTCCTACAATGAGCAGTTCTTC. Amino acids: CSARDSGRGPSYNEQFF.

This clonotype was seen at least ten times. V gene TRBV29-1 combines with J gene TRBJ2-7, with D hard to call. The CDR3 extends over 14 amino acids. V dropped 2 bases and J dropped 6 bases, with 17 bases sitting between them. CDR1 SQVTM and CDR2 ANQGSEA come from the germline V gene. CDR3 bases: TGCAGCGTTGAATTCCTAGGCGGTTCTCCCGAGCAGTACTTC. This translates into CSVEFLGGSPEQYF.

Many counts were recorded for this clonotype. The chain has TRBV28 and TRBJ2-1; 11 nucleotides align to TRBD2. Germline values: CDR1 MDHEN, CDR2 SYDVKM. The CDR3 spans 18 residues. The V and J ends lost 1 base and 3 bases, in that order; junction bases with no gene match: 8. The CDR3 DNA follows: TGTGCCAGCAGTTTATATCCCCCGGGACTAGCGGACTACAATGAGCAGTTCTTC. The encoded protein is CASSLYPPGLADYNEQFF.

This clonotype was found many times. The gene calls are TRBV12-3 or TRBV12-4 and TRBJ1-1; D gene uncertain. The CDR3 consists of 13 residues. Trimming took 3 bases from V and 0 from J, leaving 5 bases between them. The CDR3 protein is CASSFKVNTEAFF. CDR3 nucleotide sequence: TGTGCCAGCAGTTTTAAGGTGAACACTGAAGCTTTCTTT.

This sequence joins TRBV5-1 and TRBJ1-1, with D hard to call. The CDR3 contains 14 residues. V was shortened by 5 bases and J by 0 bases, with 11 bases between the two germline ends. Per germline, CDR1 SGHRS and CDR2 YFSETQ. The CDR3 bases are TGCGCCAGCAGTCCGGGGTTTTTGAACACTGAAGCTTTCTTT. This codes for CASSPGFLNTEAFF.

This clonotype was detected many times. The V call is TRBV5-6, the J call TRBJ2-1; 8 positions match TRBD1. The CDR3 sequence is 13 residues long. The trim removed 2 bases at V and 16 bases at J, leaving 11 bases unmatched. Germline CDR1 is SGHDT and CDR2 is YYEEEE. The DNA for the CDR3 is TGTGCCAGCAGCTTATCAGGGGGCCACTTTCAATTCTTC. Translated: CASSLSGGHFQFF. Together with reference TRBV5-6 and TRBJ2-1, the CDR3 gives the full variable domain: DAGVTQSPTHLIKTRGQQVTLRCSPKSGHDTVSWYQQALGQGPQFIFQYYEEEERQRGNFPDRFSGHQFPNYSSELNVNALLLGDSALYLCASSLSGGHFQFFGPGTRLTVL.

The chain has TRBV7-9 and TRBJ2-7; 7 bases line up with TRBD2. V gave up 5 bases and J gave up 0 bases; unmatched junction bases: 7. CDR1 is SEHNR and CDR2 is FQNEAQ in the germline V gene (reference sequence). The CDR3 extends over 15 amino acids. The CDR3, as DNA: TGTGCCAGCAGCCCCACTAGCGCAAGCTCCTACGAGCAGTACTTC. This encodes CASSPTSASSYEQYF. Full variable domain (outside the CDR3, taken from reference TRBV7-9 and TRBJ2-7): DTGVSQNPRHKITKRGQNVTFRCDPISEHNRLYWYRQTLGQGPEFLTYFQNEAQLEKSRLLSDRFSAERPKGSFSTLEIQRTEQGDSAMYLCASSPTSASSYEQYFGPGTRLTVT.

This clonotype was detected a few times. The CDR3 region has the DNA TGTGCCAGCACGGGGTTATACAATGAGCAGTTCTTC. Translation: CASTGLYNEQFF. The chain is built from TRBV5-6 and TRBJ2-1; a weak D match, TRBD2 (5 bases). Germline V gives CDR1 SGHDT, CDR2 YYEEEE. V lost 6 bases and J lost 4, with 8 bases in between. The CDR3 runs 12 residues. The full variable domain, completed using reference TRBV5-6 and TRBJ2-1, is DAGVTQSPTHLIKTRGQQVTLRCSPKSGHDTVSWYQQALGQGPQFIFQYYEEEERQRGNFPDRFSGHQFPNYSSELNVNALLLGDSALYLCASTGLYNEQFFGPGTRLTVL.

The sample holds a few counts of this clonotype. This rearrangement joins TRBV20-1 to TRBJ2-5; unclear D gene. The V gene's germline CDR1 is DFQATT and CDR2 SNEGSKA (reference sequence). The germline V and J ends were trimmed by 3 bases and 5 bases, with 10 bases remaining between them. The CDR3 extends over 12 amino acids. Here the CDR3 reads CSARAVRETQYF. The CDR3 DNA reads TGCAGTGCTAGGGCGGTACGGGAGACCCAGTACTTC.

This clonotype was counted ten times or more. The rearrangement links TRBV10-3 to TRBJ1-5; TRBD1 matches at 7 bases. The V and J ends lost 10 bases and 2 bases, in that order; junction bases with no gene match: 11. Germline values: CDR1 ENHRY, CDR2 SYGVKD. The CDR3 sequence is 15 residues long. The CDR3 loop is CATSFRDRRNQPQHF. The DNA of the CDR3 is TGTGCCACGTCGTTCCGGGACAGACGCAATCAGCCCCAGCATTTT.

This clonotype was seen at least ten times. The chain links TRBV29-1 to TRBJ1-2; D is ambiguous. The CDR3 loop spans 14 amino acids. Germline CDR1 reads SQVTM; CDR2 reads ANQGSEA. Trimming stripped 5 bases from V and 4 bases from J, with 17 bases between. Here the CDR3 DNA reads TGCAGCGTTCTTCTTATGACGGCCCGCTATGGCTACACCTTC. Protein: CSVLLMTARYGYTF.